This T cell receptor (beta chain) was captured in a study of blood T cell repertoires in COVID-19. Overall study context: In each case, the material was cDNA or gDNA derived from T cells, B-cell-depleted T cells, or PBMCs.

TCRdb's table, derived via immunoSEQ multiplex PCR, lists solely in-frame clones and lacks some. This table holds 110,000 to 150,000 clones, 70% to 85% found once. Germline-derived CDR1 and CDR2 are ENHRY and SYGVKD. The CDR3 covers 13 residues. V shed 8 bases, J shed 2 bases, and the junction held 2 bases outside the gene matches. This TCR was sampled from a man between 50 and 59 years old who had recovered from COVID-19. The sequencing input was PBMCs or T cells enriched from blood (not recorded which). The genes are TRBV10-3 and TRBJ2-3; 9 bases line up with TRBD2. CDR3 residues: CAIRLAVTDTQYF. CDR3 DNA: TGTGCCATCCGACTAGCGGTCACAGATACGCAGTATTTT.